The TCR beta chain described here comes from a study of radiotherapy plus CTLA-4 blockade in lung cancer. Study in general: Objective response was observed in about 19% of patients, and disease control in approximately 33%.

Whole-study results and caveats: Early blood T cell clone dynamics reportedly forecast response best, with interferon-beta.

As regards this clone: The antigen remains undetermined.

Focal radiation was given together with CTLA-4 blockade (ipilimumab) to patients with chemo-refractory metastatic non-small-cell lung cancer. Generated by immunoSEQ multiplex PCR, the TCRdb table keeps only in-frame clones and is missing some. This sample has about 90,000 clones, with more than 70% found just once. V lost 0 bases and J 6 bases, leaving 14 bases between the germline ends. Germline values: CDR1 SGHRS, CDR2 YFSETQ. The CDR3 is made up of 15 amino acids. This receptor was taken from a human donor with non-small cell lung cancer that progressed on radiotherapy plus ipilimumab. V usage is TRBV5-1 and J usage is TRBJ2-3; D remains ambiguous. The source material was peripheral blood, sampled from a patient treated with radiotherapy plus ipilimumab. The CDR3, as DNA: TGCGCCAGCAGCTTGGCCGGCCCTAACCGGGATACGCAGTATTTT. Encoded protein: CASSLAGPNRDTQYF.